The 22 T cell receptor beta chains presented below share a single source sample, sequenced in a study of T-cell reconstitution after alpha-beta-depleted transplantation in children. Researchers prepared the TCRbeta library using unique molecular identifiers, the study reports. TCRdb re-derived calls from the PCR reads in MiXCR, one entry per CDR3 protein. The repertoire consists of around 230,000 distinct CDR3 sequences, with approximately 19% occurring once and the leading ten covering 40% to 50%. Sequenced here: PBMCs, mostly from graft donor cells, sampled 360 days after TCRalphabeta/CD19-depleted stem cell transplant. The receptors here all came from a male patient aged 2-15 years who had a stem cell transplant for acute lymphoblastic leukemia, so the T cells may come from the graft donor.

This chain links TRBV27 with TRBJ2-6; D uncertain. The germline gives CDR1 MNHEY, CDR2 SMNVEV (reference sequence). This CDR3 comprises 13 residues. The V and J ends lost 6 bases and 0 bases respectively, with 3 bases between them. This CDR3 is CASRNSGANVLTF. The CDR3 DNA reads TGTGCCAGCAGGAACTCTGGGGCCAACGTCCTGACTTTC.

This clonotype was observed a few times. This rearrangement joins TRBV5-5 to TRBJ2-7, with D hard to call. This CDR3 contains 15 residues. Trimming removed 0 bases from V and 7 bases from J, with 17 bases in between. Germline V CDR1 and CDR2: SGHKS, YYEKEE (reference sequence). As DNA, the CDR3 is TGTGCCAGCAGCTTGGAGAGAAAGGGTTTCGGGGAGCAGTACTTC. Encoded protein: CASSLERKGFGEQYF.

The rearrangement uses TRBV27 and TRBJ1-1; weak D call: TRBD1 (5 bases). The CDR3 has 14 amino acids. CDR1 and CDR2 (germline): MNHEY, SMNVEV (reference sequence). V lost 6 bases and J 4 bases, leaving 15 bases between the germline ends. CDR3 coding DNA: TGTGCCAGCAGACTATTCGAGGGGAGCACTGAAGCTTTCTTT. Protein: CASRLFEGSTEAFF.

This clonotype has only a few counts. The chain has TRBV18 and TRBJ2-7; TRBD1 aligns across 10 bases. The CDR3 contains 14 residues. After removal of 8 bases from V and 5 bases from J, the junction contained 9 bases not matched to a gene. The germline V gene has CDR1 KGHSH and CDR2 LQKENI. The CDR3 DNA follows: TGTGCCAGCCACCCACGGACAGGGGGAGACGAGCAGTACTTC. The encoded protein is CASHPRTGGDEQYF.

The CDR3 loop reads CASSLGPRGHNEQFF. Here the CDR3 DNA reads TGTGCCAGCAGCCTCGGGCCAAGGGGACACAATGAGCAGTTCTTC. The genes are TRBV3-1 and TRBJ2-1, with D tentatively TRBD1 or TRBD2 (5 bases each). Germline CDR1 LGHDT, CDR2 YNNKEL (reference sequence). With 4 bases removed from V and 5 bases from J, the gap between germline ends came to 15 bases. This CDR3 is built from 15 residues.

This clonotype was seen a few times. The V call is TRBV10-3, the J call TRBJ2-1, with 7 bases aligning to TRBD2. CDR1 ENHRY and CDR2 SYGVKD come from the germline V gene. V shed 4 bases and J 7 bases; nucleotides not matched to a gene: 10. The CDR3 sequence is 15 residues long. The CDR3 loop is CAISGPNRGGNEQFF. CDR3 nucleotide sequence: TGTGCCATCAGTGGACCGAACCGGGGAGGGAATGAGCAGTTCTTC.

This clonotype has a handful of counts. The chain joins TRBV3-1 to TRBJ2-5, with 9 bases that match TRBD2. The V gene's germline CDR1 is LGHDT and CDR2 YNNKEL (reference sequence). The J segment lost 5 bases and the V segment lost 1 base, leaving 11 bases of the junction unmatched. CDR3 length equals 17 residues. The CDR3 reads CASSQVGGGGAAETQYF. In nucleotides, the CDR3 is TGTGCCAGCAGCCAAGTGGGAGGCGGGGGGGCCGCGGAGACCCAGTACTTC.

The genes are TRBV29-1 and TRBJ2-3, with 7 bases identical to TRBD1. The CDR3 sequence is 12 residues long. The V gene's germline CDR1 is SQVTM and CDR2 ANQGSEA. Trimming removed 7 bases from V and 7 bases from J; junction bases left unmatched: 8. DNA for the CDR3: TGCAGCGCCACACCCAGGGGGAATACGCAGTATTTT. This gives the protein CSATPRGNTQYF.

V is TRBV19 and J is TRBJ2-3; D is unclear. Germline V gene sequence: CDR1 LNHDA, CDR2 SQIVND (reference sequence). This CDR3 contains 16 residues. Trimming removed 1 base at V and 2 bases at J, with 13 bases between. This chain's CDR3 is CASSIVGRSLTDTQYF. CDR3 sequence (DNA): TGTGCCAGTAGTATAGTCGGCAGGAGTCTCACAGATACGCAGTATTTT.

The chain employs TRBV6-1 and TRBJ2-2; 7 nucleotides align to TRBD2. Germline values: CDR1 MNHNS, CDR2 SASEGT. Trimming took 7 bases from V and 5 from J; bases not matched to a gene: 7. This CDR3 is 14 amino acids long. DNA of the CDR3: TGTGCCAGCACCCGGACCGGGGGGACCGGGGAGCTGTTTTTT. Encoded protein: CASTRTGGTGELFF.

The chain is built from TRBV7-9 and TRBJ2-5; D not certain. Germline V CDR1 and CDR2: SEHNR, FQNEAQ (reference sequence). The CDR3 is 12 amino acids. Between the trimmed V and J ends, which lost 1 base and 5 bases, there was a span of 5 bases. CDR3 in DNA: TGTGCCAGCAGCTTAGAGGTGGAGACCCAGTACTTC. This codes for CASSLEVETQYF.

The V and J genes are TRBV29-1 and TRBJ2-6; D ambiguous. Between the trimmed V and J ends, which lost 1 base and 4 bases, there was a span of 8 bases. In germline, CDR1 is SQVTM, CDR2 ANQGSEA. The CDR3 has 14 residues. In nucleotides, the CDR3 is TGCAGCGTTGAAGGGGCCACCGGGGCCAACGTCCTGACTTTC. This gives the protein CSVEGATGANVLTF.

This clonotype was detected only a few times. V gene TRBV11-2 combines with J gene TRBJ1-2; no reliable D call. From germline, CDR1 is SGHAT and CDR2 FQNNGV. The germline V and J ends were trimmed by 1 base and 3 bases, with 15 bases remaining between them. This CDR3 comprises 16 residues. This CDR3 is CASSLGRRERDYGYTF. The CDR3, as DNA: TGTGCCAGCAGCTTAGGAAGAAGGGAAAGGGACTATGGCTACACCTTC.

This chain joins TRBV5-1 and TRBJ2-2; the D gene is possibly TRBD1 (7 bases). This CDR3 is built from 16 residues. The V gene's germline CDR1 is SGHRS and CDR2 YFSETQ. V was trimmed by 5 bases and J by 5 bases, leaving 19 bases between them. Here the CDR3 reads CASSIEWRGRTGELFF. CDR3 coding DNA: TGCGCCAGCAGTATCGAATGGAGGGGGCGAACCGGGGAGCTGTTTTTT.

CDR3 region: CSVEIAGASGEQYF. CDR3 in DNA: TGCAGCGTTGAGATAGCGGGAGCGTCTGGCGAGCAGTACTTC. This rearrangement joins TRBV29-1 to TRBJ2-7, with 9 bases fitting TRBD2. There are 14 residues in the CDR3. Germline V gene data show CDR1 as SQVTM and CDR2 as ANQGSEA. The V gene end was trimmed by 3 bases and the J gene end by 6 bases; junction bases not matched to a gene: 9.

This chain uses TRBV29-1 with TRBJ2-5; possible D gene TRBD1, 5 bases. Germline assignment: CDR1 SQVTM and CDR2 ANQGSEA. CDR3 length: 13 residues. V lost 5 bases to trimming and J lost 1 base, with 11 bases between them. The CDR3 DNA reads TGCAGCGTTACTAAGGACATCCAAGAGACCCAGTACTTC. This sequence encodes CSVTKDIQETQYF.

This clonotype turned up a few times. The gene calls are TRBV6-5 and TRBJ2-3; 8 nucleotides match TRBD2. The CDR3 has 17 amino acids. Trimming took 2 bases from V and 0 from J; bases not matched to a gene: 7. The V gene's germline CDR1 is MNHEY and CDR2 SVGAGI. In DNA, the CDR3 is TGTGCCAGCAGTTACCGCCGGGGGGGAATAAGCACAGATACGCAGTATTTT. Protein product: CASSYRRGGISTDTQYF.

This rearrangement joins TRBV29-1 to TRBJ2-7; D is unclear. In germline, CDR1 is SQVTM, CDR2 ANQGSEA. The CDR3 totals 13 residues. The germline V and J ends were trimmed by 8 bases and 4 bases, with 18 bases remaining between them. DNA for the CDR3: TGCAGCCCTCACCGGGTCCCAGGATACGAGCAGTACTTC. This translates into CSPHRVPGYEQYF.

V usage is TRBV5-1 and J usage is TRBJ2-7, with 8 bases fitting TRBD1. The trim removed 0 bases at V and 4 bases at J, leaving 6 bases unmatched. Per the germline V gene, CDR1 is SGHRS and CDR2 is YFSETQ. The CDR3 has 15 residues. The CDR3 nucleotides are TGCGCCAGCAGCTTGGTATCAGGGGGCCAGTACGAGCAGTACTTC. Protein sequence: CASSLVSGGQYEQYF.

The chain recombines TRBV9 with TRBJ2-1; TRBD2 matches at 9 bases. Germline CDR1 is SGDLS and CDR2 is YYNGEE. The J segment lost 8 bases and the V segment lost 0 bases, leaving 12 bases of the junction unmatched. The length of the CDR3 is 17 residues. CDR3 sequence: CASSVEGREGRIDEQFF. Here the CDR3 DNA reads TGTGCCAGCAGCGTAGAGGGGCGGGAGGGCCGGATCGATGAGCAGTTCTTC.

This clonotype has just a few counts. This sequence joins TRBV29-1 and TRBJ2-5; possible D gene TRBD2, 6 bases. Germline-derived CDR1 and CDR2 are SQVTM and ANQGSEA. The V and J ends lost 2 bases and 5 bases respectively, with 9 bases between them. The CDR3 covers 12 residues. CDR3 coding DNA: TGCAGCGTTGAACGCGGGGAGGAGACCCAGTACTTC. It encodes CSVERGEETQYF.

The chain uses TRBV28 and TRBJ2-7, with D uncertain. The germline V gene has CDR1 MDHEN and CDR2 SYDVKM. V was shortened by 5 bases and J by 3 bases, with 5 bases between the two germline ends. The CDR3 runs to 11 residues. The CDR3 DNA reads as TGTGCCAGCAGTGCGCGCTACGAGCAGTACTTC. Amino acid sequence: CASSARYEQYF. The variable domain in full, with the rest retrieved from reference TRBV28 and TRBJ2-7, is DVKVTQSSRYLVKRTGEKVFLECVQDMDHENMFWYRQDPGLGLRLIYFSYDVKMKEKGDIPEGYSVSREKKERFSLILESASTNQTSMYLCASSARYEQYFGPGTRLTVT.